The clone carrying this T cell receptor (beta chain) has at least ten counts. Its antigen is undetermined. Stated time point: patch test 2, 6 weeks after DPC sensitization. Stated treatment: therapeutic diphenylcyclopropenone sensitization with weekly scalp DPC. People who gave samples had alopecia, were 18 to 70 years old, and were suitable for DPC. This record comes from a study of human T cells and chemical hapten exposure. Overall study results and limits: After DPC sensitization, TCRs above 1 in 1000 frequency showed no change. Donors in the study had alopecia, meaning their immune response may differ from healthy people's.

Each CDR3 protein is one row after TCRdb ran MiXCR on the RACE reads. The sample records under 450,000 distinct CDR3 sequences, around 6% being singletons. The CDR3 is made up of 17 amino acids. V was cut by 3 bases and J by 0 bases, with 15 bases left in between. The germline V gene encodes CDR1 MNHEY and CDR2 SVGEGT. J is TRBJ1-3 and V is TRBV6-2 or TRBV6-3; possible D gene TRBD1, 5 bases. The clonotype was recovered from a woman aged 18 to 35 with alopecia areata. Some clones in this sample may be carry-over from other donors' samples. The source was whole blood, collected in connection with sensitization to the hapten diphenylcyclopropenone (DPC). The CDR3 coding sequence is TGTGCCAGCAGTTATTCGTTCGGGGCGAACTCTGGAAACACCATATATTTT. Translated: CASSYSFGANSGNTIYF.